The clone carrying this T cell receptor beta chain showed up just once. Noted treatment: about 20 received Ad26.COV2.S at low or high dose, single or two shots; several received placebo; per-sample allocation not given. Repertoires come from day 63 after the first vaccine or placebo injection. This record belongs to a study of Ad26.COV2.S vaccination and SARS-CoV-2 variants. V lost 4 bases, J lost 3 bases, and 5 bases stayed unmatched. The CDR3 consists of 15 residues. Per germline, CDR1 LNHDA and CDR2 SQIVND (reference sequence). Some clones are missing from TCRdb's copy, which holds only in-frame ones; the method was immunoSEQ multiplex PCR. The sample holds about 420,000 clones; roughly 88% are singletons and the top ten take around 3.6%.

Here the sequenced sample was peripheral blood, taken in a trial of Ad26.COV2.S vaccine versus placebo. The TCR sequence derives from a person between 18 and 60 years old who received the Ad26.COV2.S COVID-19 vaccine or a placebo. The chain uses TRBV19 and TRBJ2-2, with 7 bases aligning to TRBD1. CDR3 loop: CASSNTGVDTGELFF. CDR3 sequence (DNA): TGTGCCAGTAGTAATACAGGGGTGGACACCGGGGAGCTGTTTTTT.